Listed below are T cell receptor beta chains from one sample, sequenced in a study of identifying expanded T cells in peripheral blood. This table comes from immunoSEQ multiplex PCR, and its TCRdb copy is limited to in-frame clones, with some not included. The sample gives some 65,000 clones, roughly four fifths of which show up once; approximately 20% is in the top ten. The sequencing input was blood. These receptors were taken from a person aged 18-69 years in good health. Each CDR3 is given with its conserved first and last residue. A D gene is named only where the DNA matches it firmly. Not every row has a clone size; where given, it reads once, few, many or a size class.

D gene	J gene	V gene	clone size	CDR3 protein	CDR3 DNA
NA	TRBJ2-2	TRBV7-2	NA	CASSTALDNTGELFF	TGTGCCAGCAGCACCGCCCTGGACAACACCGGGGAGCTGTTTTTT
TRBD2	TRBJ2-5	TRBV11-3	NA	CASGPGRGETQYF	TGTGCCAGCGGCCCAGGGAGGGGAGAGACCCAGTACTTC
NA	TRBJ1-2	TRBV19	NA	CASGGGRYYGYTF	TGTGCCAGTGGAGGAGGCAGGTACTATGGCTACACCTTC
TRBD1	TRBJ2-5	TRBV7-9	once	CASGTGRQETQYF	TGTGCCAGTGGGACAGGGCGCCAAGAGACCCAGTACTTC
NA	TRBJ1-1	TRBV18	NA	CASSQGQNTEAFF	TGTGCCAGCTCACAGGGCCAGAACACTGAAGCTTTCTTT
NA	TRBJ1-2	TRBV6-9	once	CATGQGNGYTF	TGTGCCACTGGTCAGGGTAATGGCTACACCTTC
NA	TRBJ2-1	TRBV19	NA	CASSNRQGTIQNEQFF	TGTGCCAGTAGTAACAGACAGGGGACTATACAAAATGAGCAGTTCTTC
TRBD1	TRBJ1-2	TRBV28	NA	CATMTGTPYGYTF	TGTGCCACCATGACAGGGACCCCCTATGGCTACACCTTC
NA	TRBJ1-2	TRBV18	few	CASSTGDGQRGYGYTF	TGTGCCAGCTCAACCGGCGACGGACAGAGAGGCTATGGCTACACCTTC
NA	TRBJ2-5	TRBV11-1	NA	CASSFLAGRETQYF	TGTGCCAGCAGCTTTTTAGCAGGCCGAGAGACCCAGTACTTC
NA	TRBJ1-5	TRBV5-1	NA	CASSLVGGSGNQPQHF	TGCGCCAGCAGCTTGGTTGGGGGATCAGGCAATCAGCCCCAGCATTTT
NA	TRBJ2-1	TRBV4-3	NA	CASSQDRASADNEQFF	TGCGCCAGCAGCCAAGATCGGGCTAGCGCCGATAATGAGCAGTTCTTC
TRBD1	TRBJ2-5	TRBV9	NA	CASSVYGQGKETQYF	TGTGCCAGCAGCGTATACGGACAGGGGAAAGAGACCCAGTACTTC
TRBD2	TRBJ2-3	TRBV4-1	NA	CASSHPGLAGGPKSDTQYF	TGCGCCAGCAGCCATCCCGGACTAGCGGGGGGCCCTAAATCCGATACGCAGTATTTT
NA	TRBJ2-5	TRBV5-8	NA	CASSGGLRQETQYF	TGTGCCAGCAGCGGAGGACTGCGCCAAGAGACCCAGTACTTC
NA	TRBJ2-2	TRBV30	NA	CAWRGTWGGELFF	TGTGCCTGGAGAGGTACCTGGGGAGGGGAGCTGTTTTTT
NA	TRBJ2-5	TRBV5-4	NA	CASGSSLRIQETQYF	TGTGCCAGCGGGAGCTCCCTGAGGATCCAAGAGACCCAGTACTTC
TRBD1	TRBJ2-7	TRBV2	NA	CASSADRGRPYEQYF	TGTGCCAGCAGTGCCGACAGGGGGCGGCCCTACGAGCAGTACTTC
NA	TRBJ2-7	TRBV2	NA	CASSVGPRAYEQYF	TGTGCCAGCAGTGTTGGTCCGAGGGCCTACGAGCAGTACTTC
NA	TRBJ1-1	TRBV7-9	NA	CASSSGGPNTEAFF	TGTGCCAGCAGTTCCGGAGGACCGAACACTGAAGCTTTCTTT
TRBD1	TRBJ1-4	TRBV2	once	CASSFSTGNEKLFF	TGTGCCAGCAGTTTCTCGACAGGGAATGAAAAACTGTTTTTT
NA	TRBJ2-6	TRBV12-2	once	CASRGQGVSGANVLTF	TGTGCAAGTCGCGGCCAAGGGGTATCTGGGGCCAACGTCCTGACTTTC
NA	TRBJ1-1	TRBV11-3	NA	CASSTKFDTEAFF	TGTGCCAGCAGCACCAAGTTTGACACTGAAGCTTTCTTT
NA	TRBJ2-7	TRBV5-6	NA	CASSFRPGVVLGEQYF	TGTGCCAGCAGCTTCAGACCGGGAGTGGTTCTGGGAGAGCAGTACTTC
NA	TRBJ2-2	TRBV27	NA	CASSVYNGELFF	TGTGCCAGCAGTGTCTATAACGGGGAGCTGTTTTTT
TRBD1	TRBJ2-3	TRBV7-9	NA	CASSLQGALGTDTQYF	TGTGCCAGCAGCTTACAGGGGGCGCTTGGCACAGATACGCAGTATTTT
NA	TRBJ2-1	TRBV6-1	NA	CAGGGQITYNEQFF	TGTGCCGGGGGAGGACAGATTACCTACAATGAGCAGTTCTTC
NA	TRBJ2-2	TRBV6-4	NA	CASSDSGRSSGELFF	TGTGCCAGCAGTGACTCGGGCAGGAGCTCCGGGGAGCTGTTTTTT
TRBD2	TRBJ2-7	TRBV4-1	NA	CASSQGLAGTEGEQYF	TGCGCCAGCAGCCAAGGTCTAGCGGGGACGGAGGGGGAGCAGTACTTC
TRBD2	TRBJ2-1	TRBV14	NA	CASQASGRAGEQFF	TGTGCCAGCCAAGCTAGCGGGAGGGCCGGTGAGCAGTTCTTC
NA	TRBJ1-2	TRBV9	NA	CASSVGHRDSYGYTF	TGTGCCAGCAGCGTAGGACACAGGGATAGCTATGGCTACACCTTC
NA	TRBJ2-7	TRBV27	once	CASSPKVGTAKGYF	TGTGCCAGCAGTCCTAAAGTCGGGACCGCAAAGGGGTACTTC
NA	TRBJ2-3	TRBV19	NA	CASSEGGWNTDTQYF	TGTGCCAGTAGTGAGGGGGGCTGGAACACAGATACGCAGTATTTT
NA	TRBJ1-6	TRBV10-3	NA	CAISESGRENSPLHF	TGTGCCATCAGTGAGTCGGGACGGGAAAATTCACCCCTCCACTTT
TRBD1	TRBJ1-2	TRBV18	NA	CASSTGVSLAGQGHGYTF	TGTGCCAGCTCTACCGGTGTCAGTCTCGCGGGACAGGGCCATGGCTACACCTTC
TRBD2	TRBJ2-1	TRBV2	NA	CASSRLAVYNEQFF	TGTGCCAGCAGCCGACTAGCGGTTTACAATGAGCAGTTCTTC
NA	TRBJ2-3	TRBV30	NA	CAWSTGQPPDTQYF	TGTGCCTGGAGTACCGGACAGCCTCCAGATACGCAGTATTTT
NA	TRBJ2-5	TRBV29-1	NA	CSVGDNRRVPFGPQYF	TGCAGCGTTGGAGATAATCGGCGGGTGCCGTTCGGGCCCCAGTACTTC
TRBD1	TRBJ1-6	TRBV7-2	NA	CASSRDSYNSPLHF	TGTGCCAGCAGTCGGGACAGCTATAATTCACCCCTCCACTTT
TRBD2	TRBJ2-1	TRBV19	NA	CASSISRGLAGGLNEQFF	TGTGCCAGTAGTATATCTCGGGGACTAGCGGGAGGGTTGAATGAGCAGTTCTTC
NA	TRBJ2-1	TRBV4-3	NA	CASSQAPGLRQFF	TGCGCCAGCAGCCAGGCCCCGGGGTTACGGCAGTTCTTC
NA	TRBJ1-2	TRBV18	NA	CASSPNGQPYGYTF	TGTGCCAGCTCACCAAACGGACAGCCCTATGGCTACACCTTC
NA	TRBJ2-5	TRBV15	NA	CATSRDIDSPQETQYF	TGTGCCACCAGCAGAGATATCGACAGTCCCCAAGAGACCCAGTACTTC
TRBD1	TRBJ1-2	TRBV6-5	NA	CASSISGTVGYGYTF	TGTGCCAGCAGTATATCCGGGACAGTAGGCTATGGCTACACCTTC
NA	TRBJ1-2	TRBV6-1	once	CASSGGGWGYTF	TGTGCCAGCAGCGGCGGAGGTTGGGGCTACACCTTC
NA	TRBJ1-5	TRBV2	NA	CASSERQNYQPQHF	TGTGCCAGCAGTGAACGGCAGAACTATCAGCCCCAGCATTTT